These T cell receptor beta chains were read from a single sample in a study of technical replicates of blood from a few donors. The protocol was immunoSEQ multiplex PCR, while the TCRdb copy is restricted to in-frame clones and leaves out a portion. The sample consists of approximately 75,000 clones, approximately 97% of them appearing once. The sample taken for sequencing was T cells isolated from PBMCs. The receptor source for this set is a human donor in good health. The CDR3 runs from the conserved cysteine through the conserved F or W. D genes are given only for firm matches. Some rows mark clone size as missing; the rest say once, few, many or name a class of expanded clone.

d_call clone_size j_call v_call cdr3_nt cdr3_aa
. . TRBJ2-3 TRBV4-3 TGCGCCAGCAGCCTATATCCGGGAGATACGCAGTATTTT CASSLYPGDTQYF
. . TRBJ2-7 TRBV7-6 TGTGCCAGCAGCTTATTTTCAGTATCCTACGAGCAGTACTTC CASSLFSVSYEQYF
. . TRBJ1-5 TRBV11-3 TGTGCCAGCAGCTTAGGGGGCCATCAGCCCCAGCATTTT CASSLGGHQPQHF
. . TRBJ1-4 TRBV5-6 TGTGCCAGCAGCCCGGACGGGAGTAATGAAAAACTGTTTTTT CASSPDGSNEKLFF
. . TRBJ1-3 TRBV6-5 TGTGCCAGCAGCCGGTCAGGCTCTGGAAACACCATATATTTT CASSRSGSGNTIYF
. . TRBJ2-1 TRBV5-3 TGTGCCAGAAGCTTTGCGCCCCCTTTAACCTGCCCGAATGAGCAGTTCTTC CARSFAPPLTCPNEQFF
. . TRBJ1-1 TRBV28 TGTGCCAGCAGTGACAGCATGAACACTGAAGCTTTCTTT CASSDSMNTEAFF
. . TRBJ2-5 TRBV20-1 TGCAGTGCTACACAGCAAGAGACCCAGTACTTC CSATQQETQYF
TRBD1 . TRBJ2-1 TRBV11-2 TGTGCCAGCAGCGTAAACAGGGGGCATAACAATGAGCAGTTCTTC CASSVNRGHNNEQFF
. . TRBJ1-2 TRBV5-1 TGCGCCAGCAGCCTTGATGGGCAGGGTGGGGCCTACACCTTC CASSLDGQGGAYTF
. . TRBJ1-2 TRBV19 TGTGCCAGTAAGGCAGGGGACTATGGCTACACCTTC CASKAGDYGYTF
TRBD1 . TRBJ1-1 TRBV6-5 TGTGCCAGCAGTTCCACCAGGGGGCGATACACTGAAGCTTTCTTT CASSSTRGRYTEAFF
. . TRBJ2-1 TRBV30 TGTGCCTGGGGAAAGGGAGCAGGATTCTCCTACAATGAGCAGTTCTTC CAWGKGAGFSYNEQFF
. . TRBJ1-1 TRBV4-2 TGTGCCAGCAGCCAGGGGATATCGAGCGGGAACACTGAAGCTTTCTTT CASSQGISSGNTEAFF
. . TRBJ2-7 TRBV6-5 TGTGCCAGCAGTTACTCGAATGGACAGTTCTACGAGCAGTACTTC CASSYSNGQFYEQYF
TRBD1 . TRBJ2-7 TRBV9 TGTGCCAGCAGCGGCGGACAGGGGCTCTACGAGCAGTACTTC CASSGGQGLYEQYF
. . TRBJ2-2 TRBV7-9 TGTGCCAGCAGCCGGGACACCGGGGAGCTGTTTTTT CASSRDTGELFF
. . TRBJ1-1 TRBV19 TGTGCCAGTAGTCGCGGACAGATCACTGAAGCTTTCTTT CASSRGQITEAFF
TRBD2 . TRBJ2-7 TRBV27 TGTGCCAGCAGTTTATCCGAGACTAGCGGGAGCGAGCAGTACTTC CASSLSETSGSEQYF
. . TRBJ2-7 TRBV28 TGTGCCAGCAGTTCCCCGGCGGATACCTCCTACGAGCAGTACTTC CASSSPADTSYEQYF
. . TRBJ2-2 TRBV9 TGTGCCAGCAGCGTAGCCCTCAGGGAAACCGGGGAGCTGTTTTTT CASSVALRETGELFF
. once TRBJ1-1 TRBV9 TGTGCCAGCAGCGGGACAGAGAACACTGAAGCTTTCTTT CASSGTENTEAFF
TRBD2 once TRBJ2-1 TRBV11-3 TGTGCCAGCAGGGATTCCGGGACTAGCAGGGGTGAGCAGTTCTTC CASRDSGTSRGEQFF
TRBD1 once TRBJ2-1 TRBV7-9 TGTGCCAGCAGCTCTACAGGGGTTGTGGTCAATGAGCAGTTCTTC CASSSTGVVVNEQFF
. once TRBJ1-2 TRBV4-2 TGTGCCAGCAGCCGAGGCCAGGGCGAGTTCCTATATGGCTACACCTTC CASSRGQGEFLYGYTF
TRBD1 once TRBJ1-5 TRBV6-5 TGTGCCAGCAGTTCCCCCACAGGGGGCTCAAATCAGCCCCAGCATTTT CASSSPTGGSNQPQHF
TRBD1 . TRBJ2-7 TRBV7-2 TGTGCCAGCAGCGGCCGGGACAGTATACTAAGCTACGAGCAGTACTTC CASSGRDSILSYEQYF
. . TRBJ2-3 TRBV9 TGTGCCAGCAGCGCGCAACTAGGTGGCACAGATACGCAGTATTTT CASSAQLGGTDTQYF
. . TRBJ1-1 TRBV7-9 TGTGCCAGCAGCTTAGAATCGGCTTTCTTT CASSLESAFF
. . TRBJ1-1 TRBV28 TGTGCCAGCAGTAGGCAGGGGAGAGGAACTGAAGCTTTCTTT CASSRQGRGTEAFF
TRBD1 . TRBJ1-2 TRBV6-1 TGTGCCAGCGCCGGGACAGACTATGGCTACACCTTC CASAGTDYGYTF
. . TRBJ2-2 TRBV27 TGTGCCAGCAGACAGGGAAGGTCGAACACCGGGGAGCTGTTTTTT CASRQGRSNTGELFF
. . TRBJ2-3 TRBV28 TGTGCCAGCAGTTTAACTATAACCACAGATACGCAGTATTTT CASSLTITTDTQYF